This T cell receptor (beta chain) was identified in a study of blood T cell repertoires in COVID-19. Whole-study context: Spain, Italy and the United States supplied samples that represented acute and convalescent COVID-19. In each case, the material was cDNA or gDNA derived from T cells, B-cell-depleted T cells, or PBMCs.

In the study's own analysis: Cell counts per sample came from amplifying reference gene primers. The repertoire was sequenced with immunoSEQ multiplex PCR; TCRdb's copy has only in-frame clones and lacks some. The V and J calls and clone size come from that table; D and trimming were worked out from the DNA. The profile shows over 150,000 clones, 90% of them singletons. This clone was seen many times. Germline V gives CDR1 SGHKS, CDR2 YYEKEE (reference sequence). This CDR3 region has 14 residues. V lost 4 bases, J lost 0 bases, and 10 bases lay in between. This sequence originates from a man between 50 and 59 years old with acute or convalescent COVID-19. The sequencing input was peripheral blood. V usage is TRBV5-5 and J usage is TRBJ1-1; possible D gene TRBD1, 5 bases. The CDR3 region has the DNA TGTGCCAGCAGCCCGGGACTTCTGAACACTGAAGCTTTCTTT. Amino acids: CASSPGLLNTEAFF.